This T cell receptor (beta chain) was recovered during a study of cytomegalovirus exposure and HLA in healthy donors. In the study overall: There were 90 million to 130 million unique TCR beta sequences, drawn from 180 million or so T cells, in an earlier analysis. Study-wide results and caveats: TCR beta V- and J-gene trimming, according to a later analysis, was linked to a missense DCLRE1C variant. More than 15,000 TCR beta sequences were associated with HLA alleles at 0.05 false discovery rate in a later analysis.

PCR primers comprised 60 Vbeta and 13 Jbeta primers. Methods used by the authors: Per a later analysis, the number of unique TCR beta chains was about 80 million, of which 9 million to 14 million were shared. Profiled with immunoSEQ multiplex PCR; TCRdb holds only in-frame clones, not every one. Clonal size and the V and J genes are those of that table, whereas D and trimming came from the DNA. This table has around 190,000 clones, about four fifths appearing once. V was clipped by 4 bases and J by 0 bases, with 16 bases between them. Germline values: CDR1 SGHTS, CDR2 YDEGEE. The CDR3 length is 17 residues. Points on this clone: As yet, its antigen is unknown.

The rearrangement links TRBV5-8 to TRBJ1-4, with D perhaps TRBD1 (5 bases). This TCR came from a man aged 35 to 55 in good health and CMV-seropositive. What was sequenced was PBMCs. The CDR3 DNA reads as TGTGCCAGCAGCCCCGGACACGGTGCTGCAACTAATGAAAAACTGTTTTTT. Translated: CASSPGHGAATNEKLFF.